These 25 T cell receptor beta chains originate from one sample sequenced in a study of blood T cell repertoires in COVID-19. The table came from immunoSEQ multiplex PCR; TCRdb's copy has only in-frame clones and leaves some out. Of under 200,000 clones listed, roughly 79% are singletons. The source material was peripheral blood. Receptors were obtained from a man between 60 and 70 years old with active or convalescent COVID-19.

The chain combines TRBV6-1 with TRBJ2-5; 7 bases agree with TRBD1. The germline CDR1 and CDR2 sequences are MNHNS and SASEGT. This CDR3 has 14 residues. After removal of 1 base from V and 9 bases from J, the junction contained 8 bases not matched to a gene. The CDR3: CASSEVGDTGAQYF. CDR3 bases: TGTGCCAGCAGTGAAGTCGGGGACACAGGGGCCCAGTACTTC.

V is TRBV15 and J is TRBJ1-4; D is unresolved. Germline CDR1 reads LNHNV; CDR2 reads YYDKDF (reference sequence). V was shortened by 0 bases and J by 7 bases, with 6 bases between the two germline ends. CDR3 size: 13 residues. The CDR3 region is CATSRDRVEKLFF. In DNA form, the CDR3 reads TGTGCCACCAGCAGAGATCGGGTTGAAAAACTGTTTTTT.

This clone has only a few counts. The same CDR3 is also encoded by other DNA sequences in this sample. V is TRBV7-2 and J is TRBJ2-3; no clear D gene. The germline V gene encodes CDR1 SGHTA and CDR2 FQGNSA. The CDR3 length is 13 residues. V was cut by 5 bases and J by 2 bases, with 8 bases left in between. The CDR3 bases are TGTGCCAGCAGCCTCCAGGTCACAGATACGCAGTATTTT. Its protein is CASSLQVTDTQYF.

CDR3: CASRPRTVDNSPLHF. The DNA for the CDR3 is TGTGCCAGCAGACCCCGGACAGTCGATAATTCACCCCTCCACTTT. The chain recombines TRBV6-5 with TRBJ1-6, with TRBD1 as a possible D gene (6 bases). The germline gives CDR1 MNHEY, CDR2 SVGAGI. CDR3 size: 15 residues. Trimming stripped 6 bases from V and 5 bases from J, with 14 bases between.

The chain joins TRBV6-6 to TRBJ1-5; 7 bases align to TRBD1. The CDR3 is 14 residues long. The trim removed 0 bases at V and 8 bases at J, leaving 4 bases unmatched. Germline CDR1 is MNHNY and CDR2 is SVGAGI (reference sequence). CDR3 nucleotide sequence: TGTGCCAGCAGTTACTCAGGGGGCGGGGAGCCCCAGCATTTT. Translated, it gives CASSYSGGGEPQHF.

V usage is TRBV11-3 and J usage is TRBJ2-2, with D maybe TRBD1 (5 bases). Germline V gene data show CDR1 as SGHNT and CDR2 as YENEEA. The CDR3 runs to 15 residues. Between the trimmed V and J ends, which lost 5 bases and 3 bases, there was a span of 13 bases. CDR3 DNA: TGTGCCAGCAGCCCCACAGGTGGAGACACCGGGGAGCTGTTTTTT. It specifies CASSPTGGDTGELFF.

The chain is built from TRBV28 and TRBJ1-2; D unresolved. V was trimmed by 8 bases and J by 7 bases, leaving 11 bases between them. Germline V gene lookup returns CDR1 MDHEN and CDR2 SYDVKM. The CDR3 loop spans 11 amino acids. The CDR3 region is CASYFSGGYTF. The CDR3 DNA sequence: TGTGCCAGCTATTTTTCGGGTGGCTACACCTTC.

The genes are TRBV9 and TRBJ2-1, with 10 nucleotides matching TRBD2. CDR1 is SGDLS and CDR2 is YYNGEE in the germline V gene. The CDR3 extends over 18 amino acids. The ends lost 4 bases at V and 5 bases at J; junction bases unmatched: 15. The CDR3 DNA follows: TGTGCCAGCAGCACCGATCGACTAGCGGGCCCGTTCGACAATGAGCAGTTCTTC. Encoded protein: CASSTDRLAGPFDNEQFF.

This clone showed up just once. The chain uses TRBV29-1 and TRBJ2-7, with D possibly being TRBD2 (5 bases). The V gene lost 0 bases and the J gene lost 7 bases, with 7 bases spanning the gap. Germline loops: CDR1 SQVTM, CDR2 ANQGSEA. CDR3 size: 11 residues. CDR3 in DNA: TGCAGCGTTGAAGACCGGAGGGAGCAGTACTTC. Its protein product is CSVEDRREQYF.

The V gene is TRBV7-2, the J gene TRBJ2-7, with D unclear. CDR1 and CDR2 from the germline V gene are SGHTA and FQGNSA. CDR3 length: 14 amino acids. Trimming removed 1 base from V and 0 bases from J, with 7 bases in between. The CDR3 region is CASSLEISSYEQYF. CDR3 sequence (DNA): TGTGCCAGCAGCTTAGAGATTAGCTCCTACGAGCAGTACTTC.

This chain joins TRBV28 and TRBJ1-5, with TRBD1 as a possible D gene (6 bases). Germline V CDR1 and CDR2: MDHEN, SYDVKM. V was trimmed by 3 bases and J by 3 bases, leaving 9 bases between them. The length of the CDR3 is 14 residues. CDR3 DNA: TGTGCCAGCAGTTTTGGGGACAACAATCAGCCCCAGCATTTT. It codes for CASSFGDNNQPQHF.

The V gene is TRBV29-1, the J gene TRBJ2-7; D is possibly TRBD2 (5 bases). The CDR3 sequence is 13 residues long. In germline, CDR1 is SQVTM, CDR2 ANQGSEA. The V end was cut by 6 bases, the J end by 2 bases, with 14 bases between. In DNA form, the CDR3 reads TGCAGCGTAAGGAGGTCCTTAGCCTACGAGCAGTACTTC. It specifies CSVRRSLAYEQYF.

CDR3 region: CASSPEEGLMGSPLHF. In DNA form, the CDR3 reads TGTGCCAGCTCACCGGAGGAGGGGCTGATGGGATCACCCCTCCACTTT. The V gene is TRBV18, the J gene TRBJ1-6; possible D gene TRBD1, 5 bases. With 3 bases removed from V and 10 bases from J, the gap between germline ends came to 19 bases. Germline V gives CDR1 KGHSH, CDR2 LQKENI. The CDR3 covers 16 residues.

The chain links TRBV27 to TRBJ2-5; TRBD2 agrees at 7 bases. V was pared by 5 bases and J by 9 bases, with 15 bases of the junction left unmatched. CDR3 length equals 15 residues. CDR1 and CDR2 from the germline V gene are MNHEY and SMNVEV (reference sequence). The CDR3 here is CASSRRSSGLGAQYF. CDR3 DNA: TGTGCCAGCAGTCGTCGATCTAGCGGTCTTGGCGCCCAGTACTTC.

V and J are TRBV4-3 and TRBJ2-2; TRBD2 agrees at 7 bases. This CDR3 has 16 amino acids. V trimming: 0 bases; J trimming: 5 bases; junction bases outside the gene matches: 6. CDR1 LGHNA and CDR2 YSLEER come from the germline V gene. The CDR3 sequence: CASSQDRLAVTGELFF. The DNA of the CDR3 is TGCGCCAGCAGCCAAGATAGGCTAGCGGTAACCGGGGAGCTGTTTTTT.

This chain joins TRBV20-1 and TRBJ1-5, with 7 bases fitting TRBD1. Per germline, CDR1 DFQATT and CDR2 SNEGSKA (reference sequence). CDR3 size: 14 residues. The V segment lost 3 bases and the J segment 11 bases; nucleotides outside the gene matches: 13. The CDR3 region has the DNA TGCAGTGCTAGTCCTACAGGGGCCCCTCGGACCCAGCATTTT. Its protein is CSASPTGAPRTQHF.

The J gene is TRBJ2-7, the V gene TRBV2, with D possibly TRBD1 on 6 matching bases. This CDR3 has 14 residues. Germline V gene sequence: CDR1 SNHLY, CDR2 FYNNEI. Trimming shortened V by 7 bases and J by 0 bases, and 13 bases separated the two germline ends. DNA for the CDR3: TGTGCCAGCACAGGGGACGCCCACTCCTACGAGCAGTACTTC. Protein sequence: CASTGDAHSYEQYF.

The chain carries TRBV11-3 and TRBJ2-7; TRBD2 agrees at 7 bases. J was trimmed by 6 bases and V by 5 bases; bases with no gene match: 13. The germline V gene encodes CDR1 SGHNT and CDR2 YENEEA. The CDR3 spans 15 residues. The CDR3: CASSPSSGGGVEQYF. CDR3 in DNA: TGTGCCAGCAGCCCGTCTAGCGGAGGAGGGGTCGAGCAGTACTTC.

This chain joins TRBV13 and TRBJ2-3, with 7 bases fitting TRBD1. Trimming removed 5 bases from V and 1 base from J; junction bases left unmatched: 6. This CDR3 has 15 amino acids. Germline values: CDR1 PRHDT, CDR2 FYEKMQ (reference sequence). CDR3 nucleotide sequence: TGTGCCAGCAGCCCTGACAGGGATGGCACAGATACGCAGTATTTT. Protein sequence: CASSPDRDGTDTQYF. Full variable domain (outside the CDR3, taken from reference TRBV13 and TRBJ2-3): AAGVIQSPRHLIKEKRETATLKCYPIPRHDTVYWYQQGPGQDPQFLISFYEKMQSDKGSIPDRFSAQQFSDYHSELNMSSLELGDSALYFCASSPDRDGTDTQYFGPGTRLTVL.

V is TRBV5-1 and J is TRBJ2-7; D may be TRBD2 (6 bases). Per the germline V gene, CDR1 is SGHRS and CDR2 is YFSETQ. Trimming removed 0 bases from V and 6 bases from J, with 10 bases in between. The CDR3 has 13 residues. CDR3 sequence: CASSLAGLSEQYF. In nucleotides, the CDR3 is TGCGCCAGCAGCTTGGCGGGACTCTCCGAGCAGTACTTC. Variable domain in full (rest from reference TRBV5-1 and TRBJ2-7): KAGVTQTPRYLIKTRGQQVTLSCSPISGHRSVSWYQQTPGQGLQFLFEYFSETQRNKGNFPGRFSGRQFSNSRSEMNVSTLELGDSALYLCASSLAGLSEQYFGPGTRLTVT.

The rearrangement joins TRBV7-9 to TRBJ2-5; TRBD2 matches 7 bases. This CDR3 has 15 residues. Germline values: CDR1 SEHNR, CDR2 FQNEAQ (reference sequence). The trim removed 2 bases at V and 5 bases at J, leaving 8 bases unmatched. The CDR3 sequence: CASSLTSDFDETQYF. CDR3 bases: TGTGCCAGCAGCTTAACTAGCGACTTTGACGAGACCCAGTACTTC.

This clone showed up just once. The V and J genes are TRBV5-3 and TRBJ2-7; TRBD2 matches at 11 bases. TRBV5-3 falls under the ORF class, with uncertain function. The ends lost 3 bases at V and 0 bases at J; junction bases unmatched: 11. CDR3 length: 18 amino acids. The chain's CDR3 is CARSSLLAGVHLSYEQYF. CDR3 bases: TGTGCCAGAAGCTCCTTACTAGCGGGAGTCCACCTCTCCTACGAGCAGTACTTC.

The DNA for the CDR3 is TGCGCCAGCAGCCCCGGGGGTTATGGGAATGAAAAACTGTTTTTT. Protein product: CASSPGGYGNEKLFF. The rearrangement joins TRBV5-1 to TRBJ1-4; D might be TRBD1 (5 bases). Trimming stripped 4 bases from V and 5 bases from J, with 15 bases between. CDR1 SGHRS and CDR2 YFSETQ come from the germline V gene. The CDR3 has 15 residues.

This clone came up a few times. The chain has TRBV10-3 and TRBJ1-2; D might be TRBD1 (6 bases). The V gene's germline CDR1 is ENHRY and CDR2 SYGVKD. This CDR3 has 15 residues. V was shortened by 6 bases and J by 8 bases, with 22 bases between the two germline ends. This chain's CDR3 is CAISATLGGGRGYTF. CDR3 DNA: TGTGCCATCAGCGCGACCCTTGGGGGGGGCAGGGGCTACACCTTC.

With respect to this clone: A junction boundary mismatches the germline segment, possibly from a read error. V and J are TRBV3-1 (or the pseudogene TRBV3-2) and TRBJ1-1; D is unclear. The CDR3 spans 11 residues. Germline V gene sequence: CDR1 LGHDT, CDR2 YNNKEL (reference sequence). CDR3 protein: CASSRYNLAHF. In nucleotides, the CDR3 is TGTGCCAGCAGTCGATACAACCTCGCCCACTTT.